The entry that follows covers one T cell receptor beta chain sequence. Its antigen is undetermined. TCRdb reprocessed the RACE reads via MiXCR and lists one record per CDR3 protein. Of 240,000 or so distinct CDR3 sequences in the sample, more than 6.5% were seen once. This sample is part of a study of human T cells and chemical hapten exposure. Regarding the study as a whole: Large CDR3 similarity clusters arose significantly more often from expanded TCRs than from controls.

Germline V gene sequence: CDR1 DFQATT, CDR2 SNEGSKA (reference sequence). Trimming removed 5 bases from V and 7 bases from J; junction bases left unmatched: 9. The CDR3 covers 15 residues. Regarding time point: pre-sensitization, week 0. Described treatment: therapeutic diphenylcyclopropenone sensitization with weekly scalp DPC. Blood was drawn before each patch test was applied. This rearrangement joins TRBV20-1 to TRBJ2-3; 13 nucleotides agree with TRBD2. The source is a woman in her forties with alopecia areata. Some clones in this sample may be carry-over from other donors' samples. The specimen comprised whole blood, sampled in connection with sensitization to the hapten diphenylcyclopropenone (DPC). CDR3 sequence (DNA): TGCAGTGCTGTATCACTAGCGGGAGGGCCGTATACGCAGTATTTT. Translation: CSAVSLAGGPYTQYF.